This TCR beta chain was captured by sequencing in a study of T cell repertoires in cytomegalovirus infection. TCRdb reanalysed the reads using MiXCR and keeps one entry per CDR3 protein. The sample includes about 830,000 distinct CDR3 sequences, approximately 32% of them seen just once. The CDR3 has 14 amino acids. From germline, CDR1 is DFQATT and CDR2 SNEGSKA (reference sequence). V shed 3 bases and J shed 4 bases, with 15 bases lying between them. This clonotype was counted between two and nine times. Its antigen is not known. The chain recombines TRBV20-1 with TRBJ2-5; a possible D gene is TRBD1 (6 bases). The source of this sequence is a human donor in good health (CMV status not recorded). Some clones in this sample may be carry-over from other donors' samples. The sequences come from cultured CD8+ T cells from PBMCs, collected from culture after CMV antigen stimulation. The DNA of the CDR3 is TGCAGTGCTAGGTGGCAGGGGTTACGAGAGACCCAGTACTTC. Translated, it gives CSARWQGLRETQYF.